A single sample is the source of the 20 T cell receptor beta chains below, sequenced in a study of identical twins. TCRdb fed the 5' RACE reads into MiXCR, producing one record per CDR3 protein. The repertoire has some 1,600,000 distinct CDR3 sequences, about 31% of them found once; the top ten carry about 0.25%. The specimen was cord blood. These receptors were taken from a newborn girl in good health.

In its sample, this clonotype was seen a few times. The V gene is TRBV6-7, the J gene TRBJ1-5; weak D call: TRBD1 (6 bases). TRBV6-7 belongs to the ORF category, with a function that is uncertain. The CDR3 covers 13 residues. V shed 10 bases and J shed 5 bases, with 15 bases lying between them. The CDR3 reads CANLHRADQPQHF. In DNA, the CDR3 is TGTGCCAACCTGCACAGGGCCGATCAGCCCCAGCATTTT.

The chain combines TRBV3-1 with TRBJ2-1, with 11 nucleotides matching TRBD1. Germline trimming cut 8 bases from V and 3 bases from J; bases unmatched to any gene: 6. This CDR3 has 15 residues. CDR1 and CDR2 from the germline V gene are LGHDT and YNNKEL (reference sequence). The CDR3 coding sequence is TGTGCCAGCGAAACCGGGACAGGGGGCTACAATGAGCAGTTCTTC. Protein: CASETGTGGYNEQFF.

Written as DNA, the CDR3 is TGCGCCAGCAGCCAAGACGCAGGGACCGACGAAACCCAGTACTTC. As protein: CASSQDAGTDETQYF. The chain links TRBV4-1 to TRBJ2-5; D possibly matches TRBD1 or TRBD2 (5 bases each). CDR3 length: 15 residues. Trimming left V 0 bases short and J 8 bases short, with 16 bases between. Germline CDR1 reads MGHRA; CDR2 reads YSYEKL.

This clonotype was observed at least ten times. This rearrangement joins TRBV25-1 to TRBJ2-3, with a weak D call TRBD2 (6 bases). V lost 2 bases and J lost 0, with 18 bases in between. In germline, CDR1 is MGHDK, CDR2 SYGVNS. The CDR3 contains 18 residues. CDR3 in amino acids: CASSEVAGSRYSTDTQYF. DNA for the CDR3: TGTGCCAGCAGTGAAGTTGCGGGATCCCGTTATAGCACAGATACGCAGTATTTT. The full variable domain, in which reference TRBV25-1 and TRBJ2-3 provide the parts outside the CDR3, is EADIYQTPRYLVIGTGKKITLECSQTMGHDKMYWYQQDPGMELHLIHYSYGVNSTEKGDLSSESTVSRIRTEHFPLTLESARPSHTSQYLCASSEVAGSRYSTDTQYFGPGTRLTVL.

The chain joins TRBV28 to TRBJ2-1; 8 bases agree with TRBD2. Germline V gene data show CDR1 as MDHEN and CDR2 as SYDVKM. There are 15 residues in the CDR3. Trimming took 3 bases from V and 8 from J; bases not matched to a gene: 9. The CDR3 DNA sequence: TGTGCCAGCAGTTTTGGCTCCAGCGGGAGAGATGAGCAGTTCTTC. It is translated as CASSFGSSGRDEQFF.

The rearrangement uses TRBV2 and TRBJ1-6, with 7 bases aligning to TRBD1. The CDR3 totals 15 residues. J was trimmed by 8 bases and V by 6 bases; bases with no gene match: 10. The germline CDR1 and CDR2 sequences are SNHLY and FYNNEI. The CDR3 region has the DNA TGTGCCAGCAGCGTAGACAGGGTTGGACATTCACCCCTCCACTTT. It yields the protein CASSVDRVGHSPLHF.

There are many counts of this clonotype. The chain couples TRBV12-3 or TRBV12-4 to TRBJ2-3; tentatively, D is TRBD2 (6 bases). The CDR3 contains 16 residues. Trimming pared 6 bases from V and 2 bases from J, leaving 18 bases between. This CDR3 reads CASRTGTRGYTDTQYF. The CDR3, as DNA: TGTGCCAGCAGGACCGGGACTCGAGGGTACACAGATACGCAGTATTTT.

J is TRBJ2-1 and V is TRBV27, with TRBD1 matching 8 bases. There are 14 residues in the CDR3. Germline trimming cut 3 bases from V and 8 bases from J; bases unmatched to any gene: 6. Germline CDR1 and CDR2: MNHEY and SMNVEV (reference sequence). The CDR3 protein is CASSLQGAQYEQFF. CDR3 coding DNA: TGTGCCAGCAGTTTGCAGGGGGCGCAATATGAGCAGTTCTTC.

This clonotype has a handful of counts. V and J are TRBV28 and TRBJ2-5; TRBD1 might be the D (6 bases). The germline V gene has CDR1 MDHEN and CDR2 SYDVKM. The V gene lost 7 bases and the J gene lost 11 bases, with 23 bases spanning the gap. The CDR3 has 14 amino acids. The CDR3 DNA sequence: TGTGCCAGCACCCTGACAGGCCCCCTCGGGGTGCAGTACTTC. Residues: CASTLTGPLGVQYF.

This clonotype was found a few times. CDR3 region: CASSLGGNGYQPQHF. CDR3 in DNA: TGTGCCAGCAGTCTCGGGGGGAATGGGTATCAGCCCCAGCATTTT. This sequence joins TRBV12-3 or TRBV12-4 and TRBJ1-5, with D perhaps TRBD1 (5 bases). This CDR3 comprises 15 residues. The V gene lost 5 bases and the J gene lost 5 bases, with 16 bases spanning the gap.

The CDR3 DNA reads TGCAGTGCTAGACCCACGAGAAGCACAGATACGCAGTATTTT. Residues: CSARPTRSTDTQYF. The chain employs TRBV20-1 and TRBJ2-3; D uncertain. CDR3 length: 14 residues. V lost 2 bases, J lost 0 bases, and 9 bases lay in between. Germline V gene lookup returns CDR1 DFQATT and CDR2 SNEGSKA (reference sequence).

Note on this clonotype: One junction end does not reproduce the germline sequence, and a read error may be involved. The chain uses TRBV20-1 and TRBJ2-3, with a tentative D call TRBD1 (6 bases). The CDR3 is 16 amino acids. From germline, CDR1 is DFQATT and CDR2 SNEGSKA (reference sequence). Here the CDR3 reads CCARGGPFPSTDTQYF. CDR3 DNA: TGCTGTGCTAGAGGGGGTCCTTTCCCTAGCACAGATACGCAGTATTTT.

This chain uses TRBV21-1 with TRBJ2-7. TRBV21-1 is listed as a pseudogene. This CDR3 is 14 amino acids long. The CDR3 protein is CASSKGGYSYEQYF. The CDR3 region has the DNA TGTGCCAGCAGCAAAGGTGGCTACTCCTACGAGCAGTACTTC.

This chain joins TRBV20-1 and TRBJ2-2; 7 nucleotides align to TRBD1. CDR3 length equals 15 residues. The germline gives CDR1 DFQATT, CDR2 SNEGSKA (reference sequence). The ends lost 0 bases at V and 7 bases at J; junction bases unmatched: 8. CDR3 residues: CSAREKQGYGGELFF. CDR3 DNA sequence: TGCAGTGCTAGAGAGAAACAGGGGTATGGCGGGGAGCTGTTTTTT.

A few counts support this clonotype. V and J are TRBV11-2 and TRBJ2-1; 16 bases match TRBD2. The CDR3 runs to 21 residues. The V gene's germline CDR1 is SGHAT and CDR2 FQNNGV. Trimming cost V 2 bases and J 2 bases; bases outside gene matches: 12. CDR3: CASSLFRGGLAGGATYNEQFF. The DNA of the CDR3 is TGTGCCAGCAGCTTATTCAGGGGGGGACTAGCGGGAGGGGCGACCTACAATGAGCAGTTCTTC. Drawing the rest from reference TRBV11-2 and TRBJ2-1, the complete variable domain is EAGVAQSPRYKIIEKRQSVAFWCNPISGHATLYWYQQILGQGPKLLIQFQNNGVVDDSQLPKDRFSAERLKGVDSTLKIQPAKLEDSAVYLCASSLFRGGLAGGATYNEQFFGPGTRLTVL.

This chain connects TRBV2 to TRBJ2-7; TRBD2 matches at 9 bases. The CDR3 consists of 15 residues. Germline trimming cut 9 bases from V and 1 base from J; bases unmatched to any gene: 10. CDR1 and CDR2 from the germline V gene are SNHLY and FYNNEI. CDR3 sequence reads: CASHPATSGSYEQYF. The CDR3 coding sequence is TGTGCCAGTCACCCTGCGACTAGCGGTTCCTACGAGCAGTACTTC.

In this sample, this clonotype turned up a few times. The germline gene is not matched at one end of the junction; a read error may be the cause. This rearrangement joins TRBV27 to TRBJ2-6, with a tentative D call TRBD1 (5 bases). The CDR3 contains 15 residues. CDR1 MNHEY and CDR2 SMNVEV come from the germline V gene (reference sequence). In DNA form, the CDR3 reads TGTGCCAGCAGTTTACGCTCCTCTGGGGCCAACGTCCAGACTTTC. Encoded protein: CASSLRSSGANVQTF.

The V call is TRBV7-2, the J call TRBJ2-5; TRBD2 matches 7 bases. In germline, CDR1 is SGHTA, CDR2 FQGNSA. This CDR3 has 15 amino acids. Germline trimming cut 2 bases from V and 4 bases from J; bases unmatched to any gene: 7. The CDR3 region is CASSLRPASGETQYF. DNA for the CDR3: TGTGCCAGCAGCTTAAGACCGGCTAGCGGAGAGACCCAGTACTTC.

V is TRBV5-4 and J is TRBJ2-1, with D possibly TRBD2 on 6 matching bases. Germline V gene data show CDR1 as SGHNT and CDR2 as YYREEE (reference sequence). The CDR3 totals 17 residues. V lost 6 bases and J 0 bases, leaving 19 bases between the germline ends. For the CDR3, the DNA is TGTGCCAGCACCCGGTGGGGGGACCTTAGCTCCTACAATGAGCAGTTCTTC. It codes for CASTRWGDLSSYNEQFF.

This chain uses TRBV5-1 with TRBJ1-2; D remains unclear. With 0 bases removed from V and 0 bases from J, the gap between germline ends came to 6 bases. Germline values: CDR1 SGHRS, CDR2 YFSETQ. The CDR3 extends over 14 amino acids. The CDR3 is CASSLAFTNYGYTF. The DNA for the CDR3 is TGCGCCAGCAGCTTGGCCTTCACTAACTATGGCTACACCTTC. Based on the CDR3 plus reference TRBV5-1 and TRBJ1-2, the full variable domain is KAGVTQTPRYLIKTRGQQVTLSCSPISGHRSVSWYQQTPGQGLQFLFEYFSETQRNKGNFPGRFSGRQFSNSRSEMNVSTLELGDSALYLCASSLAFTNYGYTFGSGTRLTVV.